The T cell receptor beta chain described here comes from a study of a mutant IDH1 vaccine in newly diagnosed glioma. About the research overall: Onset of vaccination occurred 4-6 weeks following radiotherapy alone, or with temozolomide cycles.

In the case of this clone: The antigen is unknown.

Here immunoSEQ multiplex PCR was the method, and the copy in TCRdb shows in-frame clones only, minus some. The table lists fewer than 70,000 clones, 80% to 85% of them singletons. The time point here: week 47, end of study. Doses comprised 300 ug of mutant IDH1 20-mer peptide each, plus topical imiquimod. In germline, CDR1 is SGHAT, CDR2 FQNNGV. The CDR3 spans 14 residues. The ends were cut back, 5 bases at V and 5 bases at J, with 15 bases in the middle. This sequence originates from a man in his thirties or forties with glioma. The chain links TRBV11-2 to TRBJ1-2; D is perhaps TRBD1 (5 bases). Material: PBMCs, obtained from a glioma patient whose treatment included an IDH1 peptide vaccine. As DNA, the CDR3 is TGTGCCAGCAGCGCAGGGACGGCGGGTTATGGCTACACCTTC. Protein product: CASSAGTAGYGYTF. The full variable domain, rest sourced from reference TRBV11-2 and TRBJ1-2, is EAGVAQSPRYKIIEKRQSVAFWCNPISGHATLYWYQQILGQGPKLLIQFQNNGVVDDSQLPKDRFSAERLKGVDSTLKIQPAKLEDSAVYLCASSAGTAGYGYTFGSGTRLTVV.